The 30 T cell receptor beta chains listed next were all sequenced from one sample in a study of spatial heterogeneity in lung cancer. One entry per CDR3 protein results from TCRdb running MiXCR on the 5' RACE reads. The table includes some 23,000 distinct CDR3 sequences, 7% detected once. Specified time point: sample taken at primary tumor resection. The sample was PBMCs, taken at surgery. Receptors originate from a male donor with early-stage non-small cell lung cancer.

This clonotype was picked up many times. This sequence joins TRBV28 and TRBJ2-7; D perhaps matches TRBD2 (5 bases). Trimming stripped 4 bases from V and 0 bases from J, with 13 bases between. CDR1 and CDR2 from the germline V gene are MDHEN and SYDVKM. This CDR3 has 15 amino acids. CDR3 bases: TGTGCCAGCAGTTCCTCCTCGGCGGGCTCCTACGAGCAGTACTTC. Amino acid sequence: CASSSSSAGSYEQYF. The full variable domain, its missing parts supplied by reference TRBV28 and TRBJ2-7, is DVKVTQSSRYLVKRTGEKVFLECVQDMDHENMFWYRQDPGLGLRLIYFSYDVKMKEKGDIPEGYSVSREKKERFSLILESASTNQTSMYLCASSSSSAGSYEQYFGPGTRLTVT.

The chain joins TRBV14 to TRBJ2-2; D might be TRBD1 or TRBD2, each matching 5 bases. CDR1 and CDR2 (germline): SGHDN, FVKESK. The V gene lost 5 bases and the J gene lost 0 bases, with 13 bases spanning the gap. The CDR3 covers 16 residues. The CDR3, as DNA: TGTGCCAGCAGCATCCGGGGCCCCGCGAACACCGGGGAGCTGTTTTTT. The encoded protein is CASSIRGPANTGELFF.

Only a few counts were recorded for this clonotype. The chain links TRBV12-3 or TRBV12-4 to TRBJ1-5; D uncertain. The CDR3 runs to 15 residues. V dropped 9 bases and J dropped 3 bases, with 18 bases sitting between them. CDR3 residues: CASVSSRSFNQPQHF. The CDR3 DNA reads as TGTGCCAGTGTAAGTTCCCGCAGCTTCAATCAGCCCCAGCATTTT.

V is TRBV3-1 and J is TRBJ1-1; D may be TRBD1 (5 bases). The CDR3 has 12 residues. Germline values: CDR1 LGHDT, CDR2 YNNKEL (reference sequence). The ends were cut back, 8 bases at V and 1 base at J, with 8 bases in the middle. CDR3 in amino acids: CASATANTEAFF. CDR3 DNA sequence: TGTGCCAGCGCGACAGCGAACACTGAAGCTTTCTTT.

About this clonotype itself: A read error may account for a junction end that differs from germline. The chain links TRBV7-7 to TRBJ2-2; D is ambiguous. The CDR3 has 13 amino acids. Germline lookup yields CDR1 SSHAT and CDR2 FNYEAQ (reference sequence). The CDR3 here is CASSLVPVGELFF. The CDR3 DNA reads as TGTGCTAGCAGCTTAGTCCCCGTAGGGGAGCTGTTTTTT. The full variable domain, completed using reference TRBV7-7 and TRBJ2-2, is GAGVSQSPRYKVTKRGQDVTLRCDPISSHATLYWYQQALGQGPEFLTYFNYEAQPDKSGLPSDRFSAERPEGSISTLTIQRTEQRDSAMYRCASSLVPVGELFFGEGSRLTVL.

This clonotype has more than one count but fewer than ten. The J gene is TRBJ2-5, the V gene TRBV4-1, with 12 positions matching TRBD2. The germline V gene encodes CDR1 MGHRA and CDR2 YSYEKL. This CDR3 region has 17 residues. V trimming: 0 bases; J trimming: 4 bases; junction bases outside the gene matches: 6. The CDR3 DNA is TGCGCCAGCAGCCAAGAGCTAGCGGGAGGGTCAAGAGAGACCCAGTACTTC. It codes for CASSQELAGGSRETQYF.

In its sample, this clonotype was seen a few times. The chain combines TRBV30 with TRBJ1-5; 8 nucleotides match TRBD1. Germline V CDR1 and CDR2: GTSNPN, SVGIG (reference sequence). The CDR3 loop spans 15 amino acids. The trim removed 0 bases at V and 7 bases at J, leaving 8 bases unmatched. The CDR3 bases are TGTGCCTGGAGTGTACGAGGGACAGGCCGGCAGCCCCAGCATTTT. It encodes CAWSVRGTGRQPQHF.

This clonotype was detected many times. The J gene is TRBJ2-5, the V gene TRBV28, with TRBD1 matching over 9 bases. The CDR3 runs to 17 residues. The germline CDR1 and CDR2 sequences are MDHEN and SYDVKM. With 8 bases clipped from V and 5 bases from J, the junction kept 18 bases outside the gene matches. CDR3 in DNA: TGTGCCAGCGCCGACTTACCGGGACAGGGTTTTGTGGAGACCCAGTACTTC. Its protein is CASADLPGQGFVETQYF.

The rearrangement joins TRBV4-1 to TRBJ2-3; D gene uncertain. CDR1 is MGHRA, CDR2 YSYEKL, per germline. Trimming left V 0 bases short and J 0 bases short, with 10 bases between. The CDR3 length is 16 residues. The CDR3 is CASSQDRHSSTDTQYF. The CDR3 DNA follows: TGCGCCAGCAGCCAAGACCGTCACTCTAGCACAGATACGCAGTATTTT.

Remarks on this clonotype: A much larger clone is a single base away; this may be a read error. This chain joins TRBV28 and TRBJ2-7, with D unresolved. The germline V gene has CDR1 MDHEN and CDR2 SYDVKM. The CDR3 is 11 amino acids. The CDR3 coding sequence is TGTGCCAGCAGTTCTCCCTACGAGCAGCACTTC. Its translation is CASSSPYEQHF.

The CDR3: CASSSWTGTNTGELFF. The CDR3 region has the DNA TGTGCCAGCAGCTCGTGGACAGGGACGAACACCGGGGAGCTGTTTTTT. V is TRBV5-6 and J is TRBJ2-2, with 8 bases aligning to TRBD1. CDR3 length equals 16 residues. CDR1 and CDR2 from the germline V gene are SGHDT and YYEEEE. V trimming: 3 bases; J trimming: 0 bases; junction bases outside the gene matches: 4.

The chain links TRBV6-2 or TRBV6-3 to TRBJ2-7; 8 positions match TRBD1. After removal of 6 bases from V and 5 bases from J, the junction contained 9 bases not matched to a gene. The CDR3 covers 14 residues. Looked up from germline, CDR1 is MNHEY and CDR2 is SVGEGT. CDR3 nucleotide sequence: TGTGCCAGCAGGCAGGGGGCGAGTTGGGACGAGCAGTACTTC. It yields the protein CASRQGASWDEQYF.

Many counts were recorded for this clonotype. The V call is TRBV19, the J call TRBJ2-7; 8 bases are shared with TRBD2. This CDR3 has 15 amino acids. V shed 1 base and J 4 bases; nucleotides not matched to a gene: 6. The germline V gene encodes CDR1 LNHDA and CDR2 SQIVND (reference sequence). CDR3 coding DNA: TGTGCCAGTAGTATAGGGGGGACTAGAACTTACGAGCAGTACTTC. It codes for CASSIGGTRTYEQYF. The variable domain in full, completed from reference TRBV19 and TRBJ2-7, reads DGGITQSPKYLFRKEGQNVTLSCEQNLNHDAMYWYRQDPGQGLRLIYYSQIVNDFQKGDIAEGYSVSREKKESFPLTVTSAQKNPTAFYLCASSIGGTRTYEQYFGPGTRLTVT.

The V gene is TRBV15, the J gene TRBJ1-1; TRBD1 matches 9 bases. Germline V gene lookup returns CDR1 LNHNV and CDR2 YYDKDF (reference sequence). The length of the CDR3 is 14 residues. V lost 6 bases and J lost 11; bases outside the gene matches: 13. The CDR3 here is CATRGPRDRDQAFF. In DNA form, the CDR3 reads TGTGCCACCAGGGGGCCCCGGGACAGGGATCAGGCTTTCTTT.

The table lists this clonotype with many counts. The chain employs TRBV12-3 or TRBV12-4 and TRBJ2-1; a possible D gene is TRBD2 (5 bases). V lost 3 bases to trimming and J lost 7 bases, with 16 bases between them. CDR3 size: 15 residues. CDR3 nucleotide sequence: TGTGCCAGCAGTTTCTATGGTGGGGAGACGAATGAGCAGTTCTTC. This gives the protein CASSFYGGETNEQFF.

Ten or more counts support this clonotype. J is TRBJ1-1 and V is TRBV24-1; TRBD1 might be the D (5 bases). V was pared by 9 bases and J by 5 bases, with 12 bases between. Germline CDR1 is KGHDR and CDR2 is SFDVKD. This CDR3 region has 12 residues. CDR3 in amino acids: CATSTGGTEAFF. The DNA for the CDR3 is TGTGCCACCTCTACAGGAGGGACTGAAGCTTTCTTT.

This clonotype has more than one count but fewer than ten. The chain joins TRBV7-9 to TRBJ2-5; D might be TRBD1 (6 bases). V shed 5 bases and J shed 4 bases, with 14 bases lying between them. Germline lookup yields CDR1 SEHNR and CDR2 FQNEAQ (reference sequence). The CDR3 runs 14 residues. CDR3 bases: TGTGCCAGCAGCGCGACGGGGACAAGAGAGACCCAGTACTTC. Translated: CASSATGTRETQYF.

In the case of this clonotype: With a much larger clone just one base away, this may be a read error. J is TRBJ2-1 and V is TRBV10-2; 13 bases align to TRBD2. Looked up from germline, CDR1 is WSHSY and CDR2 is SAAADI. This CDR3 is 20 amino acids long. V shed 6 bases and J 7 bases; nucleotides not matched to a gene: 21. The CDR3 loop is CASRGVRTSGSAAAWNEQFF. The CDR3 DNA is TGCGCCAGCAGGGGGGTAAGGACTAGCGGGAGCGCTGCGGCGTGGAATGAGCAGTTCTTC.

This chain links TRBV20-1 with TRBJ1-1; TRBD1 agrees at 8 bases. The junction had 8 bases not matched to a gene; V was cut back by 5 bases and J by 3 bases. There are 14 residues in the CDR3. The germline CDR1 and CDR2 sequences are DFQATT and SNEGSKA (reference sequence). CDR3 protein: CSAGQGLDYTEAFF. CDR3 bases: TGCAGTGCTGGACAGGGCCTGGACTACACTGAAGCTTTCTTT.

This clonotype has a count of ten or more. The V and J genes are TRBV28 and TRBJ1-1; perhaps TRBD1 as D (6 bases). Trimming pared 9 bases from V and 3 bases from J, leaving 14 bases between. This CDR3 contains 13 residues. The germline V gene has CDR1 MDHEN and CDR2 SYDVKM. DNA of the CDR3: TGTGCCAGTTGTTGGGGGCGGTACACTGAAGCTTTCTTT. Translated: CASCWGRYTEAFF.

This clonotype has a handful of counts. The chain is built from TRBV11-3 and TRBJ2-6; 9 nucleotides match TRBD1. The junction had 9 bases not matched to a gene; V was cut back by 9 bases and J by 3 bases. Germline V gene lookup returns CDR1 SGHNT and CDR2 YENEEA. The CDR3 covers 16 residues. The CDR3 region is CASSSTGGRGANVLTF. The CDR3 DNA sequence: TGTGCCAGTTCATCCACAGGGGGCCGTGGGGCCAACGTCCTGACTTTC.

This clonotype was found many times. The chain has TRBV6-1 and TRBJ2-3, with D tentatively TRBD2 (5 bases). Trimming removed 5 bases from V and 4 bases from J, with 16 bases in between. Germline V CDR1 and CDR2: MNHNS, SASEGT. The length of the CDR3 is 15 residues. This CDR3 is CASSLDSAPADTQYF. The CDR3 DNA sequence: TGTGCCAGCAGTTTGGACTCCGCTCCCGCAGATACGCAGTATTTT.

This clonotype was found many times. The chain combines TRBV29-1 with TRBJ2-1; D remains ambiguous. Germline assignment: CDR1 SQVTM and CDR2 ANQGSEA. Trimming cost V 4 bases and J 0 bases, with 10 bases left between them. This CDR3 is built from 14 residues. Here the CDR3 reads CSVVIHSSYNEQFF. The CDR3, as DNA: TGCAGCGTTGTAATCCACAGCTCCTACAATGAGCAGTTCTTC.

This clonotype has at least ten counts. CDR3 nucleotides: TGTGCCAGCAGCCAAGATCTAGTATCACCCCTCCACTTT. As protein: CASSQDLVSPLHF. This chain links TRBV14 with TRBJ1-6; D is unclear. Trimming left V 0 bases short and J 10 bases short, with 7 bases between. The germline CDR1 and CDR2 sequences are SGHDN and FVKESK. CDR3 length: 13 amino acids.

In DNA form, the CDR3 reads TGTGCCAGCAGTTTAAGCAGGGCCCCAGATACGCAGTATTTT. Translating gives CASSLSRAPDTQYF. The chain joins TRBV27 to TRBJ2-3; TRBD1 is a possible D gene (5 bases). CDR3 length: 14 residues. Germline V gives CDR1 MNHEY, CDR2 SMNVEV (reference sequence). The germline V and J ends were trimmed by 2 bases and 4 bases, with 10 bases remaining between them.

A few counts support this clonotype. The chain uses TRBV20-1 and TRBJ1-3, with D maybe TRBD1 (5 bases). V dropped 3 bases and J dropped 6 bases, with 21 bases sitting between them. The CDR3 contains 16 residues. Looked up from germline, CDR1 is DFQATT and CDR2 is SNEGSKA (reference sequence). This chain's CDR3 is CSARGPWREVSNTIYF. DNA for the CDR3: TGCAGTGCTAGGGGACCTTGGAGGGAGGTTTCAAACACCATATATTTT.

This clonotype was seen more than once but under ten times. The chain uses TRBV20-1 and TRBJ2-3, with a weak D call TRBD1 (5 bases). The germline V and J ends were trimmed by 2 bases and 0 bases, with 12 bases remaining between them. This CDR3 has 15 amino acids. Germline V gene sequence: CDR1 DFQATT, CDR2 SNEGSKA (reference sequence). The CDR3 reads CSARRQTASTDTQYF. CDR3 coding DNA: TGCAGTGCTAGAAGACAGACCGCTAGCACAGATACGCAGTATTTT.

This clonotype was detected many times. CDR3 sequence: CASRRSNYGYTF. The CDR3, as DNA: TGTGCCAGCCGGCGATCTAACTATGGCTACACCTTC. The chain has TRBV12-3 or TRBV12-4 and TRBJ1-2; D is undetermined. The CDR3 loop spans 12 amino acids. V dropped 8 bases and J dropped 0 bases, with 7 bases sitting between them.

This clonotype was seen more than once but under ten times. This chain links TRBV29-1 with TRBJ2-7; maybe TRBD2 (6 bases). Per germline, CDR1 SQVTM and CDR2 ANQGSEA. The germline V and J ends were trimmed by 7 bases and 9 bases, with 22 bases remaining between them. The CDR3 is 13 residues long. The CDR3 DNA sequence: TGCAGCGCTCAAGAGGGAGGCTTTGATGCGCAGTACTTC. It specifies CSAQEGGFDAQYF.

This clonotype has at least ten counts. The chain couples TRBV18 to TRBJ2-1, with a weak D call TRBD1 (5 bases). Trimming pared 1 base from V and 10 bases from J, leaving 14 bases between. Germline V gives CDR1 KGHSH, CDR2 LQKENI. CDR3 size: 14 residues. The CDR3 DNA sequence: TGTGCCAGCTCACCACTAATCATACAGGCAGAGCAGTTCTTC. Protein: CASSPLIIQAEQFF. The full variable domain, completed using reference TRBV18 and TRBJ2-1, is NAGVMQNPRHLVRRRGQEARLRCSPMKGHSHVYWYRQLPEEGLKFMVYLQKENIIDESGMPKERFSAEFPKEGPSILRIQQVVRGDSAAYFCASSPLIIQAEQFFGPGTRLTVL.